The rows below give T cell receptor beta chains drawn from one sample of a study of T cell responses to AZD1222 COVID-19 vaccine. Only in-frame clones appear in the TCRdb table, and some are missing; sequencing was by immunoSEQ multiplex PCR. The sample holds roughly 170,000 clones, 94% seen once. Sequencing used peripheral blood, obtained 28 days after the second AZD1222 dose. The source of these receptors is an adult who received the AZD1222 COVID-19 vaccine. Each CDR3 is given with its conserved first and last residue. D genes are given only for firm matches.

d_call,j_call,v_call,cdr3_nt,cdr3_aa
TRBD1,TRBJ1-6,TRBV6-5,TGTGCCAGCAGGGGACAGGGGATAGAACCCCTCCACTTT,CASRGQGIEPLHF
TRBD1,TRBJ2-1,TRBV19,TGTGCCAGTAGCTGGGGGACAGACAATGAGCAGTTCTTC,CASSWGTDNEQFF
.,TRBJ1-2,TRBV29-1,TGCAGCGCTACGGGTGGAAAAGCTAACTATGGCTACACCTTC,CSATGGKANYGYTF
.,TRBJ1-1,TRBV5-5,TGTGCCAGCAGCTTGGCCGGGGCGTCCACTGAAGCTTTCTTT,CASSLAGASTEAFF
.,TRBJ2-7,TRBV4-1,TGCGCCAGCAGCCAAGGGGGACTCGGGTCCTACGAGCAGTACTTC,CASSQGGLGSYEQYF
.,TRBJ1-4,TRBV5-6,TGTGCCAGCAGCCCTTGGGGGGGGCAGGGAACCTTTTTT,CASSPWGGQGTFF
TRBD2,TRBJ2-5,TRBV10-3,TGTGCCATCAGCCAAAGCGGGAGGGCGGGGGAGACCCAGTACTTC,CAISQSGRAGETQYF
.,TRBJ1-2,TRBV28,TGTGCCAGCACACCTTTCCAGGGTCGAGGCTACACCTTC,CASTPFQGRGYTF
TRBD1,TRBJ1-1,TRBV4-2,TGTGCCAGCAGCCAAGTCGCCGGACAGGGAGCTTTCTTT,CASSQVAGQGAFF
.,TRBJ2-7,TRBV6-2/TRBV6-3,TGTGCCAGCAGTTACTCCGGGGCCGACTTCTACGAGCAGTACTTC,CASSYSGADFYEQYF
.,TRBJ1-1,TRBV25-1,TGTGCCAGCAGTGAACGGGGCACTGAAGCTTTCTTT,CASSERGTEAFF